These 25 T cell receptor beta chains were sequenced from one sample in a study of cytomegalovirus exposure and HLA in healthy donors. PCR primers comprised 60 Vbeta and 13 Jbeta primers. TCRdb's copy holds only in-frame clones and misses some; the assay was immunoSEQ multiplex PCR. Seen here are about 110,000 clones, 70% to 80% observed once, and the top ten hold about 3%. The sample was PBMCs. The receptors stem from a woman aged 18-35 years in good health and CMV-seropositive.

Remarks on this clone: Within the sample, other DNA sequences also encode this same CDR3. The V call is TRBV6-5, the J call TRBJ1-1, with TRBD1 matching over 8 bases. The length of the CDR3 is 14 residues. The germline V gene encodes CDR1 MNHEY and CDR2 SVGAGI. V shed 6 bases, J shed 11 bases, and the junction held 14 bases outside the gene matches. CDR3 residues: CASSRSGTGGTAFF. As DNA, the CDR3 is TGTGCCAGCAGCCGATCAGGGACAGGTGGTACCGCTTTCTTT.

V is TRBV5-6 and J is TRBJ2-7, with TRBD1 as a possible D gene (6 bases). Germline V gene data show CDR1 as SGHDT and CDR2 as YYEEEE. The CDR3 is made up of 13 amino acids. Trimming removed 0 bases at V and 3 bases at J, with 7 bases between. The CDR3 DNA reads as TGTGCCAGCAGCTTGGAACAGGGCTACGAGCAGTACTTC. Amino acid sequence: CASSLEQGYEQYF.

V and J are TRBV30 and TRBJ1-2, with D perhaps TRBD1 (5 bases). Germline CDR1 and CDR2: GTSNPN and SVGIG (reference sequence). V lost 5 bases, J lost 4 bases, and 14 bases lay in between. This CDR3 spans 13 amino acids. The CDR3 protein is CAWGHTLGYGYTF. For the CDR3, the DNA is TGTGCCTGGGGACATACCCTTGGCTATGGCTACACCTTC.

The chain combines TRBV18 with TRBJ2-1; D is perhaps TRBD2 (6 bases). Germline loops: CDR1 KGHSH, CDR2 LQKENI. The CDR3 covers 15 residues. Trimming removed 6 bases at V and 2 bases at J, with 14 bases between. The CDR3 reads CASSSTGTPYNEQFF. The DNA for the CDR3 is TGTGCCAGCTCGTCAACCGGGACTCCCTACAATGAGCAGTTCTTC.

This rearrangement joins TRBV6-5 to TRBJ1-3; D gene unclear. CDR3 length equals 15 residues. Trimming took off 4 bases at V and 0 bases at J, with 10 bases between the two ends. Germline-derived CDR1 and CDR2 are MNHEY and SVGAGI. DNA of the CDR3: TGTGCCAGCAGTTCTGGGCTTCTCTCTGGAAACACCATATATTTT. Translation: CASSSGLLSGNTIYF.

This chain links TRBV28 with TRBJ2-5; D call uncertain. V was clipped by 4 bases and J by 4 bases, with 10 bases between them. CDR1 MDHEN and CDR2 SYDVKM come from the germline V gene. This CDR3 has 13 amino acids. The CDR3 nucleotides read TGTGCCAGCAGTTACGTCACGGGAGAGACCCAGTACTTC. This codes for CASSYVTGETQYF.

The V and J genes are TRBV2 and TRBJ1-5; D unclear. The V and J ends lost 4 bases and 6 bases respectively, with 10 bases between them. Per the germline V gene, CDR1 is SNHLY and CDR2 is FYNNEI. The CDR3 length is 13 residues. CDR3: CASSAEGGQPQHF. As DNA, the CDR3 is TGTGCCAGCAGTGCAGAGGGAGGTCAGCCCCAGCATTTT.

With respect to this clone: A junction end diverges from the germline sequence, so it may reflect a read error. The genes are TRBV4-1 and TRBJ2-1; a possible D gene is TRBD2 (5 bases). CDR3 length: 17 amino acids. Germline CDR1 reads MGHRA; CDR2 reads YSYEKL. The CDR3 DNA is TGCGTCAGCAGCCGACGAACGGTCGAGGGTCGTTACAATGAGCAGTTCTTC. Translating it yields CVSSRRTVEGRYNEQFF.

This clone appeared once. The V gene is TRBV6-6, the J gene TRBJ1-1; D is perhaps TRBD1 (5 bases). Germline V gives CDR1 MNHNY, CDR2 SVGAGI (reference sequence). The CDR3 loop spans 14 amino acids. The germline V and J ends were trimmed by 0 bases and 7 bases, with 12 bases remaining between them. The CDR3 loop reads CASSYSSAGGEAFF. CDR3 DNA sequence: TGTGCCAGCAGTTACTCCTCAGCCGGGGGTGAAGCTTTCTTT.

This clone has just one count. The chain is built from TRBV28 and TRBJ2-4, with 7 bases that match TRBD1. CDR3 length: 14 amino acids. J gave up 8 bases and V 6 bases, and 10 bases lay outside the gene matches. Germline CDR1 MDHEN, CDR2 SYDVKM. The CDR3 reads CASRESLGGDIQYF. In nucleotides, the CDR3 is TGTGCCAGCAGGGAGTCCCTAGGGGGCGACATTCAGTACTTC.

This sequence joins TRBV12-5 and TRBJ1-1; D not resolved. Germline values: CDR1 LGHNT, CDR2 FRNRAP. V shed 0 bases and J shed 3 bases, with 17 bases lying between them. The CDR3 is 17 amino acids. The CDR3 sequence is CASGLVLPTLQHTEAFF. CDR3 bases: TGTGCTAGTGGTTTGGTACTCCCCACACTACAACACACTGAAGCTTTCTTT.

This sequence joins TRBV2 and TRBJ2-3; 9 nucleotides match TRBD2. Germline loops: CDR1 SNHLY, CDR2 FYNNEI. The CDR3 is made up of 16 amino acids. Trimming took 5 bases from V and 0 from J; bases not matched to a gene: 6. CDR3 DNA: TGTGCCAGCAGTTCGCCGGGACTAGCTAGCACAGATACGCAGTATTTT. Translating gives CASSSPGLASTDTQYF.

This clone was recorded only once. The chain recombines TRBV5-6 with TRBJ2-3; weak D call: TRBD2 (5 bases). The germline V gene has CDR1 SGHDT and CDR2 YYEEEE. Trimming left V 4 bases short and J 0 bases short, with 9 bases between. There are 14 residues in the CDR3. CDR3 sequence (DNA): TGTGCCAGCAGCCGGACTTCGAGCACAGATACGCAGTATTTT. Translating gives CASSRTSSTDTQYF.

The chain combines TRBV11-2 with TRBJ2-2; D possibly corresponds to TRBD1 (6 bases). The CDR3 runs 14 residues. V lost 5 bases and J 5 bases, leaving 12 bases between the germline ends. Germline V gives CDR1 SGHAT, CDR2 FQNNGV. CDR3 nucleotide sequence: TGTGCCAGCAGCAACCAGGGGTCTACCGGGGAGCTGTTTTTT. This sequence encodes CASSNQGSTGELFF.

The chain combines TRBV5-4 with TRBJ1-3, with TRBD1 identical over 9 bases. The CDR3 has 17 residues. Germline V gene lookup returns CDR1 SGHNT and CDR2 YYREEE (reference sequence). J lost 3 bases, V lost 3 bases, and 10 bases had no gene match. CDR3 bases: TGTGCCAGCAGCTCCGTCCCGGGACAGGGTAGTGGAAACACCATATATTTT. It encodes CASSSVPGQGSGNTIYF.

This clone was detected a few times. This chain joins TRBV19 and TRBJ1-5; D remains unclear. The germline V gene has CDR1 LNHDA and CDR2 SQIVND (reference sequence). The CDR3 runs 13 residues. V dropped 6 bases and J dropped 5 bases, with 11 bases sitting between them. Here the CDR3 DNA reads TGTGCCAGTAGCATCCTAGGAGATCAGCCCCAGCATTTT. Its translation: CASSILGDQPQHF.

This clone was counted between two and nine times. The chain links TRBV2 to TRBJ1-4, with D unresolved. Trimming left V 8 bases short and J 0 bases short, with 13 bases between. CDR1 and CDR2 from the germline V gene are SNHLY and FYNNEI. This CDR3 is 15 amino acids long. In DNA form, the CDR3 reads TGTGCCAGCGCCATTTACAGATCAACTAATGAAAAACTGTTTTTT. This codes for CASAIYRSTNEKLFF.

This rearrangement joins TRBV25-1 to TRBJ1-1; perhaps TRBD1 as D (5 bases). Germline V lookup: CDR1 MGHDK, CDR2 SYGVNS. CDR3 size: 12 residues. V was clipped by 4 bases and J by 5 bases, with 8 bases between them. The DNA of the CDR3 is TGTGCCAGCAGTGGGGGCCGAACTGAAGCTTTCTTT. Protein: CASSGGRTEAFF.

This sequence joins TRBV30 and TRBJ1-5; a weak D match, TRBD1 (6 bases). Germline values: CDR1 GTSNPN, CDR2 SVGIG (reference sequence). The CDR3 runs to 13 residues. V was pared by 4 bases and J by 5 bases, with 12 bases between. CDR3 sequence reads: CAWTPGGHQPQHF. The CDR3 coding sequence is TGTGCCTGGACACCGGGGGGCCATCAGCCCCAGCATTTT.

The V gene is TRBV7-9, the J gene TRBJ2-4; tentatively, D is TRBD1 (5 bases). The germline V gene has CDR1 SEHNR and CDR2 FQNEAQ (reference sequence). The CDR3 length is 17 residues. Trimming left V 0 bases short and J 2 bases short, with 14 bases between. In nucleotides, the CDR3 is TGTGCCAGCAGCTTAGCGTTAAGTGGACAAACCAAAAACATTCAGTACTTC. Translation: CASSLALSGQTKNIQYF. Together with reference TRBV7-9 and TRBJ2-4, the CDR3 gives the full variable domain: DTGVSQNPRHKITKRGQNVTFRCDPISEHNRLYWYRQTLGQGPEFLTYFQNEAQLEKSRLLSDRFSAERPKGSFSTLEIQRTEQGDSAMYLCASSLALSGQTKNIQYFGAGTRLSVL.

This clone appeared once. The CDR3 nucleotides read TGTGCCAGCAGCCAAAGGGAGGCCGGGGAGACCCAGTACTTC. Its translation is CASSQREAGETQYF. The genes are TRBV14 and TRBJ2-5; D is perhaps TRBD2 (6 bases). The germline V and J ends were trimmed by 2 bases and 5 bases, with 12 bases remaining between them. This CDR3 region has 14 residues. Per the germline V gene, CDR1 is SGHDN and CDR2 is FVKESK.

The rearrangement joins TRBV11-2 to TRBJ1-2; D gene ambiguous. CDR3 length: 12 amino acids. Germline CDR1 reads SGHAT; CDR2 reads FQNNGV. V lost 5 bases to trimming and J lost 5 bases, with 9 bases between them. CDR3 residues: CASSRAGYGYTF. CDR3 in DNA: TGTGCCAGCAGCCGCGCCGGGTATGGCTACACCTTC.

J is TRBJ2-5 and V is TRBV18; 7 bases fit TRBD1. The ends lost 3 bases at V and 3 bases at J; junction bases unmatched: 1. The CDR3 has 13 amino acids. Germline lookup yields CDR1 KGHSH and CDR2 LQKENI. The CDR3 region is CASSPGQEETQYF. CDR3 DNA sequence: TGTGCCAGCTCACCCGGACAGGAAGAGACCCAGTACTTC.

This sequence joins TRBV27 and TRBJ1-1; the D gene is possibly TRBD1 (5 bases). In germline, CDR1 is MNHEY, CDR2 SMNVEV (reference sequence). With 3 bases removed from V and 3 bases from J, the gap between germline ends came to 14 bases. There are 15 residues in the CDR3. The chain's CDR3 is CASSFHLKGDTEAFF. CDR3 bases: TGTGCCAGCAGTTTCCATCTTAAAGGGGACACTGAAGCTTTCTTT.

This clone was counted between two and nine times. The rearrangement joins TRBV6-5 to TRBJ2-7; 8 positions agree with TRBD1. Germline CDR1 reads MNHEY; CDR2 reads SVGAGI. Trimming at V came to 0 bases and at J to 5 bases, leaving 6 bases not matched to a gene. The CDR3 totals 15 residues. The CDR3 here is CASSYSGQGPHEQYF. In nucleotides, the CDR3 is TGTGCCAGCAGTTACTCTGGACAGGGTCCCCACGAGCAGTACTTC.